This record covers a single T cell receptor beta chain. Use of 60 Vbeta and 13 Jbeta primers characterized the PCR. Assay used: immunoSEQ multiplex PCR; TCRdb lists only in-frame clones, some missing. The sample totals around 74,000 clones. Germline V lookup: CDR1 MNHNY, CDR2 SVGAGI (reference sequence). Trimming removed 5 bases from V and 8 bases from J; junction bases left unmatched: 3. This CDR3 is 12 amino acids long. The sample comes from a study of cytomegalovirus exposure and HLA in healthy donors. This TCR was sampled from a man aged 25-45 years in good health and CMV-seronegative. The material sequenced was PBMCs. The chain recombines TRBV6-6 with TRBJ1-1, with 9 nucleotides matching TRBD1. For the CDR3, the DNA is TGTGCCAGCAGTCTTACAGGGGGCGAAGCTTTCTTT. This encodes CASSLTGGEAFF.